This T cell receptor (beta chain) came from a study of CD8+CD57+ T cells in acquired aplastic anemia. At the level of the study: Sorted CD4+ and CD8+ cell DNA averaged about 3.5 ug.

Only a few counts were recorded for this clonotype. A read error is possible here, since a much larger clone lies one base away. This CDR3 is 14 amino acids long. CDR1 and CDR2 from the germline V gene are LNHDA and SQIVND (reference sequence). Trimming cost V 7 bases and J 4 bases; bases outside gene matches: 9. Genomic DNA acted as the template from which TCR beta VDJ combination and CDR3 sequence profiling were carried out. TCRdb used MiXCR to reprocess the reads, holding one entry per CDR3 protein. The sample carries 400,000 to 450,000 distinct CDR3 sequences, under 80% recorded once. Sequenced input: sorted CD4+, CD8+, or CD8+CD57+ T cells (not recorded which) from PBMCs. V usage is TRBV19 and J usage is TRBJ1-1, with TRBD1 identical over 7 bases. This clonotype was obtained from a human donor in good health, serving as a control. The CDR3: CASKLTGQSTEAFF. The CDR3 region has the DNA TGTGCCAGTAAACTCACGGGACAGAGCACTGAAGCTTTCTTT.